This paragraph reports one TCR beta chain. Its antigen is as yet unknown. This record belongs to a study of T cells expressing NK-cell markers. Whole-study context: It was sorted CD3+CD56+NKG2C+, CD3+CD56+NKG2C- and CD3+CD56-NKG2C+ T cells that supplied the TCR beta repertoires.

CDR1 LNHNV and CDR2 YYDKDF come from the germline V gene (reference sequence). The CDR3 length is 15 residues. The study, taken as a whole, reports: Also leading the CD3+CD56-NKG2C+ fraction in a handful of donors were these clonotypes. Dominant NKG2C+ clonotypes in six donors made up roughly 1.0-7.0% of CD8+ T cells.

Synthesis of TCR beta cDNA relied on 5'RACE template switching carrying UMIs. TCRdb reanalyzed the 5' RACE reads, giving one entry per CDR3 protein sequence and no DNA. This sample's table reports about 170,000 distinct CDR3 sequences. The sequencing input was blood T cells: a sorted CD56 or NKG2C T cell subset, CD4+ or CD8+ T cells, or bulk PBMC T cells (not recorded which). This chain links TRBV15 with TRBJ2-3; checking the TCRdb D call of TRBD2 is not possible without DNA. This receptor was identified in a man aged 18-69 years in good health. The CDR3 loop reads CATSGGLADTDTQYF.